Listed below are T cell receptor beta chains from one sample, sequenced in a study of T cell changes during pregnancy in multiple sclerosis. TCRdb's copy holds only in-frame clones and misses some; the assay was immunoSEQ multiplex PCR. The repertoire holds some 31,000 clones, with roughly 92% as singletons. Material: CD8+ T cells from peripheral blood mononuclear cells, obtained before pregnancy. Receptors originate from a female donor with multiple sclerosis, enrolled in a pregnancy study. The CDR3 runs from the conserved cysteine through the conserved F or W. The order of the fields is V gene, clone size, J gene, CDR3 length, D gene, CDR3 protein, CDR3 DNA. The D gene is left open where the match is weak. Clone size is given for some rows only: seen once, a few or many times, or a class if the clone is expanded.

v_gene: TRBV11-2; abundance: NA; j_gene: TRBJ1-1; len: 13; d_gene: NA; CDR3aa: CASSWEPWAEAFF; CDR3nt: TGTGCCAGCAGCTGGGAGCCCTGGGCTGAAGCTTTCTTT
v_gene: TRBV7-2; abundance: once; j_gene: TRBJ1-3; len: 15; d_gene: NA; CDR3aa: CASSLGTSSGNTIYF; CDR3nt: TGTGCCAGCAGCTTAGGGACAAGCTCTGGAAACACCATATATTTT
v_gene: TRBV7-8; abundance: NA; j_gene: TRBJ2-1; len: 13; d_gene: NA; CDR3aa: CASSKTVYNEQFF; CDR3nt: TGTGCCAGCAGCAAGACAGTCTACAATGAGCAGTTCTTC
v_gene: TRBV7-2; abundance: NA; j_gene: TRBJ1-1; len: 15; d_gene: NA; CDR3aa: CASSPRAGANTEAFF; CDR3nt: TGCGCCAGCAGCCCGAGGGCGGGGGCCAACACTGAAGCTTTCTTT
v_gene: TRBV4-1; abundance: NA; j_gene: TRBJ1-3; len: 16; d_gene: NA; CDR3aa: CASSLLTPGPGNTIYF; CDR3nt: TGCGCCAGCAGCCTCCTCACTCCTGGTCCCGGAAACACCATATATTTT
v_gene: TRBV7-3; abundance: NA; j_gene: TRBJ2-1; len: 15; d_gene: TRBD1; CDR3aa: CASSSPETGDNEQFF; CDR3nt: TGTGCCAGCAGCTCTCCCGAGACAGGGGACAATGAGCAGTTCTTC
v_gene: TRBV7-9; abundance: NA; j_gene: TRBJ2-1; len: 19; d_gene: TRBD2; CDR3aa: CASSSGTSGGLSSYNEQFF; CDR3nt: TGTGCCAGCAGCTCCGGGACTAGCGGGGGCCTTAGCTCCTACAATGAGCAGTTCTTC
v_gene: TRBV11-2; abundance: NA; j_gene: TRBJ2-3; len: 14; d_gene: NA; CDR3aa: CASSLGRAGDTQYF; CDR3nt: TGTGCCAGCAGCTTAGGGCGTGCGGGAGATACGCAGTATTTT
v_gene: TRBV5-1; abundance: NA; j_gene: TRBJ1-3; len: 15; d_gene: NA; CDR3aa: CASSLDGEDRNTIYF; CDR3nt: TGCGCCAGCAGCTTGGATGGAGAGGATAGAAACACCATATATTTT
v_gene: TRBV19; abundance: NA; j_gene: TRBJ2-2; len: 15; d_gene: NA; CDR3aa: CASSQFQSGTGELFF; CDR3nt: TGTGCCAGTAGTCAATTTCAGAGCGGAACCGGGGAGCTGTTTTTT
v_gene: TRBV4-1; abundance: NA; j_gene: TRBJ1-1; len: 15; d_gene: NA; CDR3aa: CASSDRGHSNTEAFF; CDR3nt: TGCGCCAGCAGCGACCGAGGGCACTCGAACACTGAAGCTTTCTTT
v_gene: TRBV7-6; abundance: NA; j_gene: TRBJ2-4; len: 14; d_gene: TRBD1; CDR3aa: CASSSEGQGDLQYF; CDR3nt: TGTGCCAGCAGCTCAGAAGGACAGGGCGACTTACAGTACTTC
v_gene: TRBV15; abundance: NA; j_gene: TRBJ2-5; len: 12; d_gene: NA; CDR3aa: CATSRSKETQYF; CDR3nt: TGTGCCACCAGCAGATCAAAAGAGACCCAGTACTTC
v_gene: TRBV9; abundance: NA; j_gene: TRBJ2-6; len: 17; d_gene: NA; CDR3aa: CASSATGTLIGANVLTF; CDR3nt: TGTGCCAGCAGCGCCACCGGGACACTTATTGGGGCCAACGTCCTGACTTTC
v_gene: TRBV9; abundance: few; j_gene: TRBJ1-2; len: 15; d_gene: NA; CDR3aa: CASSVGEEVNYGYTF; CDR3nt: TGTGCCAGCAGCGTAGGAGAGGAGGTAAACTATGGCTACACCTTC
v_gene: TRBV14; abundance: NA; j_gene: TRBJ2-5; len: 14; d_gene: NA; CDR3aa: CASSQLQSQETQYF; CDR3nt: TGTGCCAGCAGCCAACTACAGAGCCAAGAGACCCAGTACTTC
v_gene: TRBV14; abundance: once; j_gene: TRBJ2-5; len: 15; d_gene: TRBD1; CDR3aa: CASSRSRGGPQTQYF; CDR3nt: TGTGCCAGCAGCCGGTCGAGAGGGGGCCCACAGACCCAGTACTTC
v_gene: TRBV6-5; abundance: NA; j_gene: TRBJ1-1; len: 14; d_gene: TRBD1; CDR3aa: CASSYSGAGGEAFF; CDR3nt: TGTGCCAGCAGTTACTCGGGGGCAGGGGGCGAAGCTTTCTTT
v_gene: TRBV27; abundance: NA; j_gene: TRBJ2-2; len: 14; d_gene: NA; CDR3aa: CASSLESNTGELFF; CDR3nt: TGTGCCAGCAGTCTAGAGTCGAACACCGGGGAGCTGTTTTTT
v_gene: TRBV7-9; abundance: once; j_gene: TRBJ2-5; len: 17; d_gene: NA; CDR3aa: CASSPGPRGGFQETQYF; CDR3nt: TGTGCCAGCAGCCCCGGCCCGAGGGGGGGCTTCCAAGAGACCCAGTACTTC
v_gene: TRBV13; abundance: NA; j_gene: TRBJ1-1; len: 13; d_gene: NA; CDR3aa: CASSFMGAAEAFF; CDR3nt: TGTGCCAGCAGCTTCATGGGGGCGGCTGAAGCTTTCTTT
v_gene: TRBV9; abundance: NA; j_gene: TRBJ2-5; len: 15; d_gene: TRBD1; CDR3aa: CASSVAGTALETQYF; CDR3nt: TGTGCCAGCAGCGTAGCTGGGACAGCTTTAGAGACCCAGTACTTC